The clone carrying this T cell receptor beta chain was seen a single time. Its target is not known. The CDR3 is made up of 17 amino acids. J gave up 6 bases and V 1 base, and 11 bases lay outside the gene matches. Germline CDR1 and CDR2: SGHVS and FNYEAQ. Method: immunoSEQ multiplex PCR; TCRdb's copy keeps in-frame clones and lacks some. The repertoire holds about 130,000 clones, about 90% seen once, with about 1.9% in the top ten. The data were taken from a study of T cell responses to AZD1222 COVID-19 vaccine. Study results and limitations: Reports indicate that nearly half of spike-specific TCRs are directed at unmutated variant regions. The CD4 TCRs associated with vaccination extended across spike and predominated at 160-218 and 743-854. Females made up more of the donors, who were largely white British, and clonal diversity may have come out too low.

The material sequenced was peripheral blood, taken on day 0 of AZD1222 vaccination. V gene TRBV7-6 combines with J gene TRBJ2-7, with TRBD1 matching 11 bases. This TCR was sampled from an adult in good health. For the CDR3, the DNA is TGTGCCAGCAGCTTAGGAGAGGGACAGGGGGTTTCGGGCGAGCAGTACTTC. Its protein product is CASSLGEGQGVSGEQYF.